Below are 17 T cell receptor beta chains sequenced from a single sample in a study of identical twins. Each CDR3 protein is one row after TCRdb ran MiXCR on the 5' RACE reads. The sample holds about 660,000 distinct CDR3 sequences, around 8.3% seen once. The sample was also reused in another study, on yellow fever vaccine responses in identical twins.

The sequenced sample consisted of PBMCs. The receptors here all came from a woman younger than 35 in good health.

This clonotype occurred a few times. The gene calls are TRBV3-1 and TRBJ1-5; no reliable D call. Germline CDR1 LGHDT, CDR2 YNNKEL (reference sequence). V shed 2 bases and J shed 5 bases, with 10 bases lying between them. This CDR3 is 14 amino acids long. The CDR3 loop is CASSQLTADQPQHF. For the CDR3, the DNA is TGTGCCAGCAGCCAATTGACGGCGGATCAGCCCCAGCATTTT.

This chain links TRBV29-1 with TRBJ2-1, with a weak D call TRBD2 (7 bases). The V end was cut by 3 bases, the J end by 7 bases, with 13 bases between. The V gene's germline CDR1 is SQVTM and CDR2 ANQGSEA. The CDR3 totals 13 residues. CDR3 DNA sequence: TGCAGCGTTGATAAACAGGGAGGGAATGAGCAGTTCTTC. It translates to CSVDKQGGNEQFF.

This clonotype has only a few counts. V is TRBV27 and J is TRBJ2-1, with D uncertain. The CDR3 is 14 residues long. V gave up 8 bases and J gave up 4 bases, with 15 bases separating them. Per germline, CDR1 MNHEY and CDR2 SMNVEV (reference sequence). In DNA, the CDR3 is TGTGCCAGCGGTAGAACCCCGCTATACAATGAGCAGTTCTTC. Residues: CASGRTPLYNEQFF.

The J gene is TRBJ2-1, the V gene TRBV7-6, with D possibly TRBD2 on 5 matching bases. The CDR3 runs 15 residues. Per the germline V gene, CDR1 is SGHVS and CDR2 is FNYEAQ. V was shortened by 5 bases and J by 0 bases, with 11 bases between the two germline ends. DNA of the CDR3: TGTGCCAGCAGCCAGAAACTAGGCTCCTACAATGAGCAGTTCTTC. It codes for CASSQKLGSYNEQFF. Complete variable domain (other parts from reference TRBV7-6 and TRBJ2-1): GAGVSQSPRYKVTKRGQDVALRCDPISGHVSLYWYRQALGQGPEFLTYFNYEAQQDKSGLPNDRFSAERPEGSISTLTIQRTEQRDSAMYRCASSQKLGSYNEQFFGPGTRLTVL.

This clonotype came up a few times. This sequence joins TRBV7-9 and TRBJ1-3; tentatively, D is TRBD1 (5 bases). This CDR3 region has 16 residues. Trimming removed 4 bases at V and 4 bases at J, with 17 bases between. CDR1 is SEHNR, CDR2 FQNEAQ, per germline (reference sequence). CDR3 in amino acids: CASSSKGPLRGNTIYF. The CDR3 bases are TGTGCCAGCAGCTCGAAGGGACCCCTCCGGGGAAACACCATATATTTT.

This clonotype was counted a few times. This chain connects TRBV4-2 to TRBJ2-7; 7 bases agree with TRBD2. This CDR3 region has 16 residues. V lost 1 base and J lost 2; bases outside the gene matches: 8. Germline V lookup: CDR1 LGHNA, CDR2 YNFKEQ. The CDR3 spells CASSQGPGGLTYEQYF. In nucleotides, the CDR3 is TGTGCCAGCAGCCAAGGTCCGGGGGGATTAACCTACGAGCAGTACTTC.

In this sample, this clonotype turned up a few times. V and J are TRBV5-1 and TRBJ2-3; TRBD1 matches at 9 bases. The CDR3 consists of 17 residues. Germline V lookup: CDR1 SGHRS, CDR2 YFSETQ. After removal of 4 bases from V and 2 bases from J, the junction contained 11 bases not matched to a gene. The DNA for the CDR3 is TGCGCCAGCAGCCAGGGCCGGAGGGACAGGGTCACAGATACGCAGTATTTT. This codes for CASSQGRRDRVTDTQYF.

V usage is TRBV21-1 and J usage is TRBJ1-2. TRBV21-1 corresponds to a pseudogene. The CDR3 length is 14 residues. This CDR3 reads CASSKAHRHYGYTF. CDR3 nucleotide sequence: TGTGCCAGCAGCAAAGCGCACCGCCACTATGGCTACACCTTC.

The J gene is TRBJ2-1, the V gene TRBV20-1; 7 positions agree with TRBD2. CDR1 and CDR2 from the germline V gene are DFQATT and SNEGSKA (reference sequence). CDR3 size: 14 residues. The V gene end was trimmed by 1 base and the J gene end by 8 bases; junction bases not matched to a gene: 8. The CDR3 spells CSARVAGRNDEQFF. The CDR3 DNA is TGCAGTGCTAGAGTAGCGGGCCGAAACGATGAGCAGTTCTTC.

The rearrangement links TRBV6-7 to TRBJ2-2, with 8 positions matching TRBD2. TRBV6-7 is recorded as an ORF, its role being uncertain. V lost 2 bases and J lost 6; bases outside the gene matches: 11. This CDR3 contains 17 residues. This chain's CDR3 is CASSYNLATGGPGELFF. CDR3 coding DNA: TGTGCCAGCAGTTACAATTTAGCGACGGGGGGGCCCGGGGAGCTGTTTTTT.

This clonotype was recorded a few times. The rearrangement uses TRBV2 and TRBJ2-1; D is ambiguous. Trimming removed 8 bases at V and 6 bases at J, with 20 bases between. This CDR3 comprises 15 residues. Germline assignment: CDR1 SNHLY and CDR2 FYNNEI. The CDR3 protein is CASPAASRAGNEQFF. In DNA, the CDR3 is TGTGCCAGCCCGGCGGCGTCTAGAGCTGGCAATGAGCAGTTCTTC.

This clonotype was found many times. The chain links TRBV29-1 to TRBJ2-3; TRBD2 aligns across 7 bases. The CDR3 has 14 residues. With V trimmed by 4 bases and J by 0 bases, 4 bases remained unmatched. CDR1 SQVTM and CDR2 ANQGSEA come from the germline V gene. The CDR3: CSVAAGTSTDTQYF. The CDR3 DNA is TGCAGCGTTGCAGCGGGGACTAGCACAGATACGCAGTATTTT.

There are a few counts of this clonotype. The chain uses TRBV4-2 and TRBJ2-1; TRBD1 or TRBD2 may be the D gene (6 bases each). The CDR3 spans 17 residues. V lost 4 bases and J lost 0, with 16 bases in between. Germline lookup yields CDR1 LGHNA and CDR2 YNFKEQ. CDR3 region: CASSREGVADSYNEQFF. In nucleotides, the CDR3 is TGTGCCAGCAGCCGCGAGGGGGTAGCGGACTCCTACAATGAGCAGTTCTTC.

Only a few counts were recorded for this clonotype. Written as DNA, the CDR3 is TGTGCCACCAGCAAGGTATTCGGTGAGCAGTACTTC. Encoded protein: CATSKVFGEQYF. This chain joins TRBV24-1 and TRBJ2-7, with unresolved D. Germline CDR1 is KGHDR and CDR2 is SFDVKD. The ends were cut back, 7 bases at V and 7 bases at J, with 13 bases in the middle. The CDR3 has 12 amino acids.

This clonotype was counted a few times. The J gene is TRBJ2-7, the V gene TRBV10-3, with 10 bases lining up with TRBD2. Germline V lookup: CDR1 ENHRY, CDR2 SYGVKD. V shed 4 bases, J shed 3 bases, and the junction held 6 bases outside the gene matches. There are 15 residues in the CDR3. The CDR3 DNA reads TGTGCCATCAGTGGAGCTAGCGGGAGCAGCTACGAGCAGTACTTC. Its translation: CAISGASGSSYEQYF.

There are many counts of this clonotype. The CDR3 is CASSLRADLNYGYTF. CDR3 coding DNA: TGTGCCAGCAGTCTGAGGGCAGACTTAAACTATGGCTACACCTTC. J is TRBJ1-2 and V is TRBV7-9, with D unresolved. The V end was cut by 6 bases, the J end by 2 bases, with 16 bases between. CDR3 size: 15 residues. Germline assignment: CDR1 SEHNR and CDR2 FQNEAQ (reference sequence).

The chain recombines TRBV29-1 with TRBJ1-1; D gene ambiguous. This CDR3 has 12 residues. Germline V gives CDR1 SQVTM, CDR2 ANQGSEA. Trimming removed 2 bases at V and 3 bases at J, with 7 bases between. The chain's CDR3 is CSVERSYTEAFF. For the CDR3, the DNA is TGCAGCGTTGAAAGGTCCTACACTGAAGCTTTCTTT. The full variable domain, completed using reference TRBV29-1 and TRBJ1-1, is SAVISQKPSRDICQRGTSLTIQCQVDSQVTMMFWYRQQPGQSLTLIATANQGSEATYESGFVIDKFPISRPNLTFSTLTVSNMSPEDSSIYLCSVERSYTEAFFGQGTRLTVV.